The following is a T cell receptor (beta chain) sequence with its context. Its antigen is undetermined. This entry comes from a study of neurological immune-mediated disorders. Study-level results: One cluster of related CDR3 sequences contained, by phylogenetic grouping, the repertoires of 18 of 34 multiple sclerosis patients and formed a possible signature. The greatest TCR clonal expansion appeared in HTLV-1-associated myelopathy and the smallest, falling below healthy controls, in multiple sclerosis.

V was cut by 6 bases and J by 4 bases, with 12 bases left in between. Per germline, CDR1 SNHLY and CDR2 FYNNEI. CDR3 length equals 13 residues. Template-switch 5'RACE cDNA synthesis added a 10-nucleotide unique molecular identifier. In TCRdb, the 5' RACE reads were re-called with MiXCR into one record per CDR3 protein. The table includes tens of thousands of distinct CDR3 sequences, roughly 4.5% detected once. The starting material, 2 million PBMCs stored at -80 C, gave rise to the unsorted libraries. The V and J genes are TRBV2 and TRBJ1-2; D gene uncertain. Sequenced material: PBMCs. The sequence came from a man aged 25 to 45 with multiple sclerosis. Here the CDR3 DNA reads TGTGCCAGCAGCGCGGACGGCTCCTATGGCTACACCTTC. Amino acids: CASSADGSYGYTF.